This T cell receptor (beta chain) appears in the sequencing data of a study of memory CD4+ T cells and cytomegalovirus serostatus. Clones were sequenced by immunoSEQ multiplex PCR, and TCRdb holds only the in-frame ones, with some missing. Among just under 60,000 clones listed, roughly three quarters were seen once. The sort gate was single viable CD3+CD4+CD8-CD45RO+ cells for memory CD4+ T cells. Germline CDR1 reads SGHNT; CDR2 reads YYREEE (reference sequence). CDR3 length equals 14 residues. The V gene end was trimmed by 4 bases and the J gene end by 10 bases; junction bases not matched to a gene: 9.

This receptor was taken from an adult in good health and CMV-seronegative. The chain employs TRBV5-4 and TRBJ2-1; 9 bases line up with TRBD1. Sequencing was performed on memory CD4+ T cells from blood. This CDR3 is CASSSRDRVIEQFF. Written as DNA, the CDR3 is TGTGCCAGCAGCAGCCGGGACAGGGTAATCGAGCAGTTCTTC.